The source of this T cell receptor (beta chain) is a study of CD8 T cells in Susac syndrome. RNA totalling roughly 0.45 to 1 ug underwent reverse transcription with random hexamers. Each CDR3 protein is one row after TCRdb ran MiXCR on the immunoSEQ multiplex PCR reads. The table records 180,000 or so distinct CDR3 sequences, approximately 95% of them present only once. From germline, CDR1 is DFQATT and CDR2 SNEGSKA (reference sequence). V lost 5 bases and J lost 2; bases outside the gene matches: 4. The CDR3 is 14 amino acids. The genes are TRBV20-1 and TRBJ2-7, with 12 nucleotides matching TRBD2. Source material: CD4+ T cells from PBMCs. The clonotype was recovered from a human donor with multiple sclerosis. The CDR3 DNA reads as TGCAGTGCTCCCAGGACTAGCGGGGCCTACGAGCAGTACTTC. This translates into CSAPRTSGAYEQYF.